Listed here is a single T cell receptor (beta chain). The data were produced by immunoSEQ multiplex PCR, yet TCRdb's version contains in-frame clones alone and is incomplete. The repertoire includes 350,000 to 400,000 clones, 80% to 90% of them detected once, and 3.5% sits in the top ten. These data are taken from a study of Ad26.COV2.S vaccination and SARS-CoV-2 variants. The CDR3 extends over 11 amino acids. Per the germline V gene, CDR1 is SGHRS and CDR2 is YFSETQ. Trimming took off 4 bases at V and 7 bases at J, with 8 bases between the two ends. As to treatment: 15 to 20 received Ad26.COV2.S at low or high dose, single or two shots; about 5 received placebo; per-sample allocation not given. Samples came from day 63 after the first vaccine or placebo injection. This vaccine is an Ad26 vector that expresses the Wuhan-strain SARS-CoV-2 spike.

This sequence originates from a person between 18 and 60 years old who received the Ad26.COV2.S COVID-19 vaccine or a placebo. Here the sequenced sample was peripheral blood, taken in a trial of Ad26.COV2.S vaccine versus placebo. This rearrangement joins TRBV5-1 to TRBJ2-5; no definite D call. The DNA for the CDR3 is TGCGCCAGCAGCGGAACCGGGACCCAGTACTTC. It encodes CASSGTGTQYF. The full variable domain, its missing parts supplied by reference TRBV5-1 and TRBJ2-5, is KAGVTQTPRYLIKTRGQQVTLSCSPISGHRSVSWYQQTPGQGLQFLFEYFSETQRNKGNFPGRFSGRQFSNSRSEMNVSTLELGDSALYLCASSGTGTQYFGPGTRLLVL.